In its sample, the clone carrying this T cell receptor beta chain was seen once. Its antigen is unidentified. Germline V gene sequence: CDR1 LNHDA, CDR2 SQIVND (reference sequence). This CDR3 region has 13 residues. Trimming removed 3 bases from V and 8 bases from J, with 13 bases in between. The entry originates in a study of cytomegalovirus exposure and HLA in healthy donors. Study-wide background: HLA-typed donors contributed approximately 86 million unique TCRs, which were held in an early data release.

This PCR relied on a set of 60 Vbeta primers and 13 Jbeta primers. The data were produced by immunoSEQ multiplex PCR, yet TCRdb's version contains in-frame clones alone and is incomplete. The sample lists around 230,000 clones, 85% occurring once. Study results and limitations: Rates of TCR association differed by HLA locus in a later analysis, with DRB1 highest and HLA-C lowest.

This sequence originates from a girl aged 2-15 years in good health and CMV-seronegative. This chain uses TRBV19 with TRBJ1-2; tentative D call: TRBD1 (6 bases). The sample consisted of PBMCs. This CDR3 is CASSITGLMGYTF. Here the CDR3 DNA reads TGTGCCAGTAGTATCACAGGGTTGATGGGCTACACCTTC.